This TCR beta chain was profiled in a study of cytomegalovirus exposure and HLA in healthy donors. Study conclusions and caveats: TCR beta chains numbering some 160 were designated cytomegalovirus-associated.

This clone has just a few counts. Its specificity is not known. The CDR3 is 15 amino acids. Trimming left V 5 bases short and J 6 bases short, with 19 bases between. From germline, CDR1 is MNHEY and CDR2 SVGAGI. Samples came from healthy bone marrow donors. Use of 60 Vbeta and 13 Jbeta primers characterized the PCR. Sequenced by immunoSEQ multiplex PCR; TCRdb stores in-frame clones only, minus some. In the table there are about 59,000 clones, just under 75% of which are singletons. The chain links TRBV6-5 to TRBJ1-1; D is perhaps TRBD1 (6 bases). Sequences were obtained from PBMCs. The sequence was obtained from a man aged 25-45 years in good health and CMV-seropositive. The CDR3 here is CASSHRVGGGSEAFF. DNA of the CDR3: TGTGCCAGCAGTCATCGGGTAGGGGGGGGCTCTGAAGCTTTCTTT.